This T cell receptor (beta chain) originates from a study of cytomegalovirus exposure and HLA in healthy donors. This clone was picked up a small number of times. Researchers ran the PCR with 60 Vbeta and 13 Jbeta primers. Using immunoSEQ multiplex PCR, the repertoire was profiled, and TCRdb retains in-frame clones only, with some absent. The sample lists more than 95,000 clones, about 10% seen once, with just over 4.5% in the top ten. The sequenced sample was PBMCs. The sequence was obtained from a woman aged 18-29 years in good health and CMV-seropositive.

The CDR3 DNA reads TGTGCCAGCTTCCAGGACAGGTACAATGAGCAGTTCTTC. This translates into CASFQDRYNEQFF. The rearrangement joins TRBV2 to TRBJ2-1, with 7 positions matching TRBD1. J was trimmed by 4 bases and V by 8 bases; bases with no gene match: 5. In germline, CDR1 is SNHLY, CDR2 FYNNEI. This CDR3 has 13 amino acids.